The clone carrying this T cell receptor (beta chain) was seen ten or more times. The germline V gene has CDR1 KGHSH and CDR2 LQKENI. The CDR3 contains 11 residues. Trimming stripped 3 bases from V and 9 bases from J, with 6 bases between. TCR beta CDR3 sequences were amplified from RNA transcripts. Using the HTBI primer set, a first-round RT-PCR was run on the TCR CDR3. TCRdb analysed the multiplex PCR reads with MiXCR anew, one entry per CDR3 protein. Found here are 200,000 to 250,000 distinct CDR3 sequences, approximately 17% of them singletons; the top ten hold 50%. This sample is part of a study of T cells in Graves' hyperthyroidism and ophthalmopathy. Study overall: Peripheral blood samples were taken at initial diagnosis, prior to any treatment.

The hyperthyroidism patients had all been newly diagnosed, and their disease duration was under 2 months. Their ages ranged from 18 to 65 years. Material: blood. The rearrangement uses TRBV18 and TRBJ2-1; perhaps TRBD2 as D (5 bases). This sequence was found in a man aged 50 to 60 with Graves' hyperthyroidism. In nucleotides, the CDR3 is TGTGCCAGCTCACCGAGCGGTGAGCAGTTCTTC. As protein: CASSPSGEQFF.